Detailed here is one T cell receptor beta chain. The antigen is undetermined. Unique molecular identifiers featured in how the TCRbeta library was prepared. TCRdb ran MiXCR on the PCR reads and lists one entry per CDR3 protein. The sample includes around 90,000 distinct CDR3 sequences, roughly 16% of them seen just once. This sample was taken from a study of T-cell reconstitution after alpha-beta-depleted transplantation in children. Study results and limitations: From surviving recipient T cells and thymic progenitors came the high day-60 TCRbeta diversity observed in some patients. About two months after transplant, alpha-beta T cells reportedly came from several hundred expanded graft clones. One year after transplant, T-cell counts and diversity came mostly from newly produced T cells.

V gave up 2 bases and J gave up 4 bases, with 10 bases separating them. The CDR3 runs 14 residues. Per the germline V gene, CDR1 is SGHDT and CDR2 is YYEEEE. The source material was PBMCs, mostly from graft donor cells, sampled 180 days after TCRalphabeta/CD19-depleted stem cell transplant. This chain uses TRBV5-6 with TRBJ1-3; perhaps TRBD1 as D (6 bases). The source of this sequence is a male patient aged 2 to 10 who had a stem cell transplant for acute lymphoblastic leukemia, so the T cells may come from the graft donor. CDR3 protein: CASSFDGGGNTIYF. The CDR3 coding sequence is TGTGCCAGCAGCTTCGATGGGGGCGGAAACACCATATATTTT.